Following are 27 T cell receptor beta chains from one sample sequenced in a study of CD8 T cells in ankylosing spondylitis. In TCRdb, the 5' RACE reads were re-called with MiXCR into one record per CDR3 protein. Of around 770,000 distinct CDR3 sequences detected, around 19% appear once; the ten largest clones hold under 20%. Study conclusions and caveats: A motif of eight or nine highly homologous TCR beta variants was seen as apparently characteristic of ankylosing spondylitis blood.

Antigen specificity for these receptors is unknown. The sequenced sample was blood, either unsorted or a sorted T cell fraction (not recorded which). The receptors shown here come from a male donor with ankylosing spondylitis.

This clonotype was seen at least ten times. The chain couples TRBV5-1 to TRBJ1-1; possibly TRBD1 for D (5 bases). Germline values: CDR1 SGHRS, CDR2 YFSETQ. The V end was cut by 1 base, the J end by 5 bases, with 12 bases between. The CDR3 sequence is 14 residues long. For the CDR3, the DNA is TGCGCCAGCAGCTTGTGGGGGGGACGGACTGAAGCTTTCTTT. Translation: CASSLWGGRTEAFF.

There are a few counts of this clonotype. The CDR3 here is CASSPSDRNYEQYF. Written as DNA, the CDR3 is TGCGCCAGCAGCCCATCCGACAGGAACTACGAGCAGTACTTC. The J gene is TRBJ2-7, the V gene TRBV5-1, with a weak D call TRBD1 (6 bases). This CDR3 region has 14 residues. Germline loops: CDR1 SGHRS, CDR2 YFSETQ. Trimming cost V 4 bases and J 3 bases, with 14 bases left between them.

There are a few counts of this clonotype. The CDR3 loop is CSARLTRDTEAFF. Here the CDR3 DNA reads TGCAGTGCTAGGCTGACCCGGGACACTGAAGCTTTCTTT. This rearrangement joins TRBV20-1 to TRBJ1-1; no firm D call. CDR3 size: 13 residues. V dropped 3 bases and J dropped 3 bases, with 11 bases sitting between them. Germline V CDR1 and CDR2: DFQATT, SNEGSKA (reference sequence).

This chain links TRBV20-1 with TRBJ2-5; D is possibly TRBD2 (5 bases). The ends were cut back, 5 bases at V and 5 bases at J, with 18 bases in the middle. Germline CDR1 is DFQATT and CDR2 is SNEGSKA (reference sequence). There are 14 residues in the CDR3. CDR3 sequence reads: CSASLGGLAETQYF. CDR3 nucleotide sequence: TGCAGTGCTTCCCTGGGCGGACTGGCGGAGACCCAGTACTTC.

This clonotype was counted at least ten times. The chain employs TRBV5-6 and TRBJ1-1; unclear D gene. CDR1 SGHDT and CDR2 YYEEEE come from the germline V gene. CDR3 length equals 14 residues. Trimming left V 0 bases short and J 4 bases short, with 10 bases between. CDR3 DNA sequence: TGTGCCAGCAGCTTGGACGGGCCTCCCACTGAAGCTTTCTTT. The encoded protein is CASSLDGPPTEAFF.

This clonotype was counted between two and nine times. CDR3 nucleotides: TGTGCCACCAGCAGAGCGGAGAACACTGAAGCTTTCTTT. It codes for CATSRAENTEAFF. V is TRBV15 and J is TRBJ1-1; no definite D call. V gave up 1 base and J gave up 1 base, with 4 bases separating them. Germline CDR1 and CDR2: LNHNV and YYDKDF (reference sequence). The CDR3 has 13 amino acids.

Comments on this clonotype: The junction does not match germline at one end; this may be a read error. The chain couples TRBV7-7 to TRBJ2-5, with TRBD2 matching over 7 bases. This CDR3 is 15 amino acids long. The germline V gene encodes CDR1 SSHAT and CDR2 FNYEAQ (reference sequence). CDR3 nucleotide sequence: TGTGCTAGCAGCTTAAGGCCTAGCGGACAAGAGACCCAGTACTTC. Amino acid sequence: CASSLRPSGQETQYF. Combining the CDR3 with reference TRBV7-7 and TRBJ2-5 gives the whole variable domain GAGVSQSPRYKVTKRGQDVTLRCDPISSHATLYWYQQALGQGPEFLTYFNYEAQPDKSGLPSDRFSAERPEGSISTLTIQRTEQRDSAMYRCASSLRPSGQETQYFGPGTRLLVL.

Only a few counts were recorded for this clonotype. The J gene is TRBJ2-7, the V gene TRBV30; 11 bases are shared with TRBD1. Trimming at V came to 0 bases and at J to 3 bases, leaving 4 bases not matched to a gene. The germline V gene has CDR1 GTSNPN and CDR2 SVGIG (reference sequence). The CDR3 covers 15 residues. In nucleotides, the CDR3 is TGTGCCTGGAGTGTGGGGACAGGGGGGGACTACGAGCAGTACTTC. Protein product: CAWSVGTGGDYEQYF.

The chain recombines TRBV20-1 with TRBJ2-7; tentative D call: TRBD1 (5 bases). V lost 0 bases and J 2 bases, leaving 14 bases between the germline ends. The CDR3 length is 15 residues. Looked up from germline, CDR1 is DFQATT and CDR2 is SNEGSKA (reference sequence). This CDR3 reads CSARDFQGDAYEQYF. The CDR3 nucleotides are TGCAGTGCTAGAGATTTCCAGGGCGATGCCTACGAGCAGTACTTC.

This clonotype was counted between two and nine times. The chain couples TRBV7-9 to TRBJ2-1, with 9 bases lining up with TRBD2. The junction had 5 bases not matched to a gene; V was cut back by 0 bases and J by 8 bases. Germline V CDR1 and CDR2: SEHNR, FQNEAQ (reference sequence). The CDR3 is made up of 15 amino acids. CDR3 coding DNA: TGTGCCAGCAGCTTAGCAGCGGGAGGATTGGATGAGCAGTTCTTC. Translating it yields CASSLAAGGLDEQFF.

This clonotype was recorded a few times. The chain is built from TRBV6-1 and TRBJ2-1, with 10 positions matching TRBD1. Trimming at V came to 6 bases and at J to 8 bases, leaving 10 bases not matched to a gene. Germline assignment: CDR1 MNHNS and CDR2 SASEGT. The CDR3 extends over 15 amino acids. CDR3 residues: CASSTGTGVFDEQFF. In DNA, the CDR3 is TGTGCCAGCAGCACCGGGACAGGGGTTTTCGATGAGCAGTTCTTC.

This clonotype was observed a handful of times. This chain connects TRBV12-3 or TRBV12-4 to TRBJ2-2, with D possibly being TRBD1 or TRBD2 (6 bases each). Trimming removed 5 bases from V and 1 base from J, with 20 bases in between. The CDR3 contains 18 residues. CDR3 in DNA: TGTGCCAGCAGTCGTCGTACGGGGGCTACCTGGAACACCGGGGAGCTGTTTTTT. As protein: CASSRRTGATWNTGELFF.

This chain joins TRBV7-8 and TRBJ1-3; TRBD1 agrees at 8 bases. Per the germline V gene, CDR1 is SGHVS and CDR2 is FQNEAQ. J gave up 0 bases and V 5 bases, and 6 bases lay outside the gene matches. The CDR3 spans 16 residues. The DNA for the CDR3 is TGTGCCAGCAGCCCATGGACAGGGTTCTCTGGAAACACCATATATTTT. Encoded protein: CASSPWTGFSGNTIYF.

This sequence joins TRBV7-9 and TRBJ2-2; possibly TRBD1 for D (6 bases). V was shortened by 0 bases and J by 4 bases, with 12 bases between the two germline ends. The CDR3 extends over 16 amino acids. Germline values: CDR1 SEHNR, CDR2 FQNEAQ (reference sequence). The CDR3 here is CASSLALGGRTGELFF. CDR3 bases: TGTGCCAGCAGCTTAGCGCTTGGGGGCCGCACCGGGGAGCTGTTTTTT. Full variable domain (rest looked up from reference TRBV7-9 and TRBJ2-2): DTGVSQNPRHKITKRGQNVTFRCDPISEHNRLYWYRQTLGQGPEFLTYFQNEAQLEKSRLLSDRFSAERPKGSFSTLEIQRTEQGDSAMYLCASSLALGGRTGELFFGEGSRLTVL.

The J gene is TRBJ1-6, the V gene TRBV2; a possible D gene is TRBD1 (6 bases). CDR3 length: 14 amino acids. Between the trimmed V and J ends, which lost 7 bases and 6 bases, there was a span of 13 bases. Per germline, CDR1 SNHLY and CDR2 FYNNEI. Here the CDR3 reads CASMQTGVNSPLHF. The CDR3 region has the DNA TGTGCCAGCATGCAGACAGGAGTTAATTCACCCCTCCACTTT.

The chain couples TRBV20-1 to TRBJ2-5; 8 bases are shared with TRBD1. CDR1 DFQATT and CDR2 SNEGSKA come from the germline V gene (reference sequence). The J segment lost 2 bases and the V segment lost 6 bases, leaving 11 bases of the junction unmatched. CDR3 length: 15 amino acids. CDR3 amino acids: CSASRGQGGQETQYF. The CDR3 DNA sequence: TGCAGTGCCTCCAGGGGGCAGGGGGGTCAAGAGACCCAGTACTTC.

This clonotype was detected ten times or more. The J gene is TRBJ1-2, the V gene TRBV3-1, with D maybe TRBD1 (5 bases). Germline V gene data show CDR1 as LGHDT and CDR2 as YNNKEL (reference sequence). With 4 bases removed from V and 2 bases from J, the gap between germline ends came to 20 bases. The length of the CDR3 is 17 residues. The CDR3 DNA is TGTGCCAGCAGCCCGGCGGGGGACGTGGGGCTGAACTATGGCTACACCTTC. Amino acids: CASSPAGDVGLNYGYTF.

This clonotype was counted between two and nine times. The chain links TRBV4-2 to TRBJ1-6, with a possible D match to TRBD1 (6 bases). Trimming removed 0 bases from V and 7 bases from J, with 19 bases in between. The CDR3 consists of 18 residues. Germline V gives CDR1 LGHNA, CDR2 YNFKEQ. CDR3 in amino acids: CASSQDGGAGRSNSPLHF. DNA for the CDR3: TGTGCCAGCAGCCAAGATGGGGGCGCGGGACGGTCAAATTCACCCCTCCACTTT.

V gene TRBV27 combines with J gene TRBJ2-3; 7 nucleotides align to TRBD2. CDR1 MNHEY and CDR2 SMNVEV come from the germline V gene (reference sequence). After removal of 6 bases from V and 0 bases from J, the junction contained 9 bases not matched to a gene. The length of the CDR3 is 16 residues. As DNA, the CDR3 is TGTGCCAGCAGCCAAACTAGCGTTACTAGCACAGATACGCAGTATTTT. It codes for CASSQTSVTSTDTQYF.

The V gene is TRBV5-1, the J gene TRBJ2-1; D might be TRBD2 (5 bases). The CDR3 sequence is 13 residues long. V gave up 0 bases and J gave up 10 bases, with 11 bases separating them. Germline V lookup: CDR1 SGHRS, CDR2 YFSETQ. The CDR3 loop is CASSLVSGIEQFF. In DNA form, the CDR3 reads TGCGCCAGCAGCTTGGTATCCGGGATCGAGCAGTTCTTC.

This clonotype was seen a few times. The chain links TRBV15 to TRBJ2-3; D is possibly TRBD2 (5 bases). Trimming left V 0 bases short and J 0 bases short, with 16 bases between. In germline, CDR1 is LNHNV, CDR2 YYDKDF (reference sequence). This CDR3 has 18 amino acids. CDR3 bases: TGTGCCACCAGCAGAGATTTGAGGGCACGCCCGAGCACAGATACGCAGTATTTT. Translation: CATSRDLRARPSTDTQYF.

This clonotype occurred a few times. The CDR3 DNA follows: TGTGCCAGCAGTTTTGACATTTATCAGCCCCAGCATTTT. This translates into CASSFDIYQPQHF. This chain links TRBV27 with TRBJ1-5, with D uncertain. The CDR3 is made up of 13 amino acids. Between the trimmed V and J ends, which lost 3 bases and 5 bases, there was a span of 8 bases. Germline V gene sequence: CDR1 MNHEY, CDR2 SMNVEV (reference sequence).

This clonotype was counted a few times. This rearrangement joins TRBV12-3 or TRBV12-4 to TRBJ1-5, with no clear D. V was cut by 3 bases and J by 5 bases, with 11 bases left in between. The CDR3 consists of 14 residues. CDR3 in DNA: TGTGCCAGCAGTTTTTCTCCGGGCCATCAGCCCCAGCATTTT. It specifies CASSFSPGHQPQHF.

This clonotype was seen a few times. The V call is TRBV5-6, the J call TRBJ2-5; 7 bases fit TRBD1. This CDR3 has 15 residues. V trimming: 0 bases; J trimming: 5 bases; junction bases outside the gene matches: 7. Germline values: CDR1 SGHDT, CDR2 YYEEEE. The CDR3 sequence: CASSLVSSRGETQYF. CDR3 DNA sequence: TGTGCCAGCAGCTTGGTTTCGTCCAGGGGGGAGACCCAGTACTTC.

This clonotype was found many times. The chain recombines TRBV7-9 with TRBJ2-1, with D possibly being TRBD2 (6 bases). From germline, CDR1 is SEHNR and CDR2 FQNEAQ (reference sequence). The length of the CDR3 is 12 residues. Trimming left V 3 bases short and J 8 bases short, with 8 bases between. The CDR3 DNA reads as TGTGCCAGCAGCTTGGAGCGGGATGAGCAGTTCTTC. This sequence encodes CASSLERDEQFF.

Only a few counts were recorded for this clonotype. The chain couples TRBV5-1 to TRBJ2-1; TRBD1 or TRBD2 may be the D gene (5 bases each). The CDR3 runs 15 residues. Germline V lookup: CDR1 SGHRS, CDR2 YFSETQ. The V end lost 1 base, the J end lost 6 bases, and 14 bases lay between the germline ends. The CDR3 sequence is CASSLLGESINEQFF. As DNA, the CDR3 is TGCGCCAGCAGCTTGCTGGGGGAGAGCATCAATGAGCAGTTCTTC.

This clonotype came up a few times. The chain has TRBV20-1 and TRBJ2-1; 11 bases align to TRBD2. V trimming: 6 bases; J trimming: 0 bases; junction bases outside the gene matches: 4. CDR3 length: 15 residues. Germline values: CDR1 DFQATT, CDR2 SNEGSKA (reference sequence). The CDR3 region has the DNA TGCAGTGCCTCTAGCGGGAGGACCTCCTACAATGAGCAGTTCTTC. Encoded protein: CSASSGRTSYNEQFF.